This TCR beta chain came from a study of response to subunit inactivated influenza vaccine. Findings and caveats of the study: Researchers suggested that each seasonal influenza vaccination recruits few new T cells.

With 4 bases clipped from V and 6 bases from J, the junction kept 9 bases outside the gene matches. The CDR3 contains 15 residues. Germline loops: CDR1 SGDLS, CDR2 YYNGEE. This clonotype was seen a handful of times. Antigen unknown. TCRdb independently ran MiXCR on the RT-PCR reads; one entry per CDR3 protein. The sample holds 700,000 to 900,000 distinct CDR3 sequences, about 20% seen once. This chain uses TRBV9 with TRBJ1-2; 10 bases fit TRBD1. This clonotype originated in a man aged 50 to 59 who received an inactivated influenza vaccine. The material was PBMCs from blood, obtained more than 4 days after vaccination. The CDR3, as DNA: TGTGCCAGCAGCCCCGTGGGGACAGGGGTGGATGGCTACACCTTC. It is translated as CASSPVGTGVDGYTF.